One T cell receptor beta chain is described in this entry. Genomic DNA was employed as the template in profiling TCR beta VDJ and CDR3. MiXCR was run by TCRdb on the reads, yielding one entry per CDR3 protein. The table has 400,000 to 500,000 distinct CDR3 sequences, under 80% seen once. Per the germline V gene, CDR1 is MGHRA and CDR2 is YSYEKL. The trim removed 6 bases at V and 4 bases at J, leaving 4 bases unmatched. The CDR3 length is 14 residues. The sample originates from a study of CD8+CD57+ T cells in acquired aplastic anemia. The V and J genes are TRBV4-1 and TRBJ2-7, with 12 bases matching TRBD1. The sample was sorted CD4+, CD8+, or CD8+CD57+ T cells (not recorded which) from PBMCs. This receptor was obtained from a human donor in good health, serving as a control. CDR3 in DNA: TGCGCCAGCAGAGGGGACAGGGGGCCTTACGAGCAGTACTTC. This encodes CASRGDRGPYEQYF.